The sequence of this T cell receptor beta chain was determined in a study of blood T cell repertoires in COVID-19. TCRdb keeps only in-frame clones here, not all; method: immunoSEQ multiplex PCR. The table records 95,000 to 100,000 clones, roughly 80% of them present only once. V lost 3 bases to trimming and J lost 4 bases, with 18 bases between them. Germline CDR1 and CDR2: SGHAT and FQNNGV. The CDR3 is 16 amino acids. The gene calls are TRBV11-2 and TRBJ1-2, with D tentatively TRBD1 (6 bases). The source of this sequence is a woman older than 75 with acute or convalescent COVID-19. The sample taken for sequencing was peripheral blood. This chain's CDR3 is CASSLGADARGYGYTF. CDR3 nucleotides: TGTGCCAGCAGCTTGGGGGCGGATGCACGAGGCTATGGCTACACCTTC.